The 28 T cell receptor beta chains reported below all come from one sample, sequenced in a study of CD8 T cells in ankylosing spondylitis. Each CDR3 protein gets one entry after TCRdb re-called the 5' RACE reads with MiXCR. The sample gives 250,000 to 350,000 distinct CDR3 sequences, roughly 20% of which show up once; 3.5% is in the top ten. The sequenced sample consisted of blood, either unsorted or a sorted T cell fraction (not recorded which). Every receptor here comes from a female donor with ankylosing spondylitis or in good health (not recorded which).

This clonotype has only a few counts. V gene TRBV27 combines with J gene TRBJ1-1; D may be TRBD1 (5 bases). This CDR3 contains 15 residues. V was cut by 2 bases and J by 0 bases, with 10 bases left in between. CDR1 is MNHEY and CDR2 is SMNVEV in the germline V gene (reference sequence). The CDR3 is CASSLRGGVNTEAFF. CDR3 DNA sequence: TGTGCCAGCAGTTTAAGGGGTGGAGTGAACACTGAAGCTTTCTTT.

The chain employs TRBV6-2 or TRBV6-3 and TRBJ2-7; no clear D gene. Trimming took off 4 bases at V and 7 bases at J, with 8 bases between the two ends. Germline-derived CDR1 and CDR2 are MNHEY and SVGEGT. There are 11 residues in the CDR3. The CDR3 sequence: CASSFLREQYF. The CDR3 coding sequence is TGTGCCAGCAGTTTCCTCCGGGAGCAGTACTTC.

At least ten counts were recorded for this clonotype. CDR3 residues: CASSEARGPTQYF. DNA for the CDR3: TGTGCCAGCAGTGAAGCCAGGGGACCGACCCAGTACTTC. This chain joins TRBV2 and TRBJ2-5; D may be TRBD1 (6 bases). Trimming left V 0 bases short and J 7 bases short, with 9 bases between. This CDR3 region has 13 residues. CDR1 is SNHLY and CDR2 is FYNNEI in the germline V gene.

Ten or more counts support this clonotype. The chain employs TRBV20-1 and TRBJ2-3; the D gene could be TRBD1 or TRBD2 (5 bases each). V was cut by 6 bases and J by 1 base, with 17 bases left in between. CDR1 DFQATT and CDR2 SNEGSKA come from the germline V gene (reference sequence). The CDR3 extends over 15 amino acids. Written as DNA, the CDR3 is TGCAGTGCCTCCCAGCGGAAGGGGCGCACAGATACGCAGTATTTT. It specifies CSASQRKGRTDTQYF.

The chain employs TRBV7-9 and TRBJ2-7; D unclear. The V gene's germline CDR1 is SEHNR and CDR2 FQNEAQ (reference sequence). V was trimmed by 1 base and J by 3 bases, leaving 16 bases between them. The CDR3 loop spans 16 amino acids. CDR3 nucleotide sequence: TGTGCCAGCAGCTTAGAACGGTACGGAGCATACTACGAGCAGTACTTC. It codes for CASSLERYGAYYEQYF.

This clonotype was observed many times. The V gene is TRBV12-3 or TRBV12-4, the J gene TRBJ1-6; possibly TRBD1 for D (5 bases). The V and J ends lost 4 bases and 1 base respectively, with 26 bases between them. The CDR3 length is 21 residues. The CDR3 protein is CASSSSRGGPSGYSYNSPLHF. CDR3 DNA sequence: TGTGCCAGCAGTTCCTCCCGGGGGGGACCCTCTGGGTATTCCTATAATTCACCCCTCCACTTT.

The chain links TRBV20-1 to TRBJ2-1; TRBD2 aligns across 14 bases. CDR1 is DFQATT, CDR2 SNEGSKA, per germline (reference sequence). The CDR3 has 18 residues. V lost 1 base to trimming and J lost 0 bases; unmatched junction nucleotides: 5. The CDR3 region is CSARGLAGGPSSYNEQFF. The CDR3 DNA is TGCAGTGCTAGAGGACTAGCGGGAGGGCCTAGCTCCTACAATGAGCAGTTCTTC.

This clonotype was seen just once. J is TRBJ2-3 and V is TRBV7-2; TRBD1 matches 7 bases. The CDR3 is 15 residues long. V gave up 1 base and J gave up 3 bases; unmatched junction bases: 4. Per germline, CDR1 SGHTA and CDR2 FQGNSA. For the CDR3, the DNA is TGTGCCAGCAGCTTAGATTACAGGGGAACAGATACGCAGTATTTT. Amino acids: CASSLDYRGTDTQYF.

This clonotype came up a few times. The chain links TRBV5-5 to TRBJ2-2; 8 positions agree with TRBD2. Trimming cost V 4 bases and J 5 bases; bases outside gene matches: 13. The CDR3 totals 17 residues. CDR1 is SGHKS and CDR2 is YYEKEE in the germline V gene (reference sequence). This chain's CDR3 is CASSLSTGTRSTGELFF. The CDR3 DNA follows: TGTGCCAGCAGCCTCAGCACCGGGACTAGATCTACCGGGGAGCTGTTTTTT. The whole variable domain, filled in from reference TRBV5-5 and TRBJ2-2, reads DAGVTQSPTHLIKTRGQQVTLRCSPISGHKSVSWYQQVLGQGPQFIFQYYEKEERGRGNFPDRFSARQFPNYSSELNVNALLLGDSALYLCASSLSTGTRSTGELFFGEGSRLTVL.

This clonotype was recorded at least ten times. The chain joins TRBV20-1 to TRBJ2-1, with a possible D match to TRBD2 (5 bases). Trimming shortened V by 1 base and J by 4 bases, and 5 bases separated the two germline ends. Germline CDR1 is DFQATT and CDR2 is SNEGSKA (reference sequence). This CDR3 spans 12 amino acids. Here the CDR3 DNA reads TGCAGTGCTAGAGGGGAGTACAATGAGCAGTTCTTC. Its protein is CSARGEYNEQFF.

This clonotype occurred a few times. This rearrangement joins TRBV29-1 to TRBJ2-1, with 7 bases matching TRBD1. Germline V gives CDR1 SQVTM, CDR2 ANQGSEA. This CDR3 is built from 14 residues. Unmatched junction bases numbered 13, after V lost 7 bases and J lost 7 bases. DNA for the CDR3: TGCAGCGCCCCGTCCTGGGGACAGAGAAATGAGCAGTTCTTC. As protein: CSAPSWGQRNEQFF.

Written as DNA, the CDR3 is TGTGCCAGCAGCCCTACAGGGTGGGTCGGGGAGCTGTTTTTT. Translated: CASSPTGWVGELFF. The chain combines TRBV6-1 with TRBJ2-2, with TRBD1 as a possible D gene (6 bases). Germline lookup yields CDR1 MNHNS and CDR2 SASEGT. The V end was cut by 6 bases, the J end by 7 bases, with 15 bases between. The CDR3 is made up of 14 amino acids.

This clonotype has a count of ten or more. This chain connects TRBV20-1 to TRBJ1-5; no firm D call. This CDR3 spans 13 amino acids. Germline CDR1 reads DFQATT; CDR2 reads SNEGSKA (reference sequence). Trimming took off 6 bases at V and 1 base at J, with 10 bases between the two ends. The CDR3 nucleotides are TGCAGTGCAAACCAGGACAGCAATCAGCCCCAGCATTTT. This codes for CSANQDSNQPQHF.

The chain couples TRBV27 to TRBJ1-1; a weak D match, TRBD1 (6 bases). Germline CDR1 is MNHEY and CDR2 is SMNVEV (reference sequence). Deletions cut 5 bases from V and 5 bases from J, with 12 bases between. The CDR3 sequence is 13 residues long. In DNA form, the CDR3 reads TGTGCCAGCAGTAAAGGACAGAAGACTGAAGCTTTCTTT. Translation gives CASSKGQKTEAFF.

With respect to this clonotype: A junction boundary mismatches the germline segment, possibly from a read error. The chain links TRBV4-3 to TRBJ2-7; D perhaps matches TRBD1 (6 bases). CDR1 is LGHNA, CDR2 YSLEER, per germline. The CDR3 length is 14 residues. CDR3 sequence reads: CASSQVTGFYQQYF. As DNA, the CDR3 is TGCGCCAGCAGCCAGGTCACAGGGTTCTACCAGCAGTACTTC.

This clonotype was observed a few times. The V and J genes are TRBV6-6 and TRBJ2-7; 10 bases line up with TRBD1. Germline V gene data show CDR1 as MNHNY and CDR2 as SVGAGI (reference sequence). Trimming removed 11 bases from V and 8 bases from J; junction bases left unmatched: 12. CDR3 length: 13 amino acids. The CDR3: CAGKPGQGTKQYF. DNA of the CDR3: TGTGCCGGGAAACCGGGACAGGGGACGAAGCAGTACTTC.

This clonotype was counted ten times or more. The chain combines TRBV7-9 with TRBJ2-1; tentative D call: TRBD2 (5 bases). From germline, CDR1 is SEHNR and CDR2 FQNEAQ (reference sequence). V lost 2 bases and J lost 9, with 14 bases in between. This CDR3 region has 14 residues. The CDR3 DNA is TGTGCCAGCAGCTTACCCCTCCGGGATAGTGAGCAGTTCTTC. It translates to CASSLPLRDSEQFF.

This rearrangement joins TRBV19 to TRBJ2-5; D unresolved. CDR1 is LNHDA, CDR2 SQIVND, per germline (reference sequence). This CDR3 is 13 amino acids long. V lost 1 base, J lost 5 bases, and 8 bases lay in between. CDR3 bases: TGTGCCAGTAGTATAGGGGTTTTGGAGACCCAGTACTTC. Its translation is CASSIGVLETQYF.

The table lists this clonotype with a few counts. The rearrangement uses TRBV4-3 and TRBJ2-6, with 7 bases that match TRBD1. The V gene's germline CDR1 is LGHNA and CDR2 YSLEER. This CDR3 spans 17 amino acids. J was trimmed by 0 bases and V by 3 bases; bases with no gene match: 5. DNA for the CDR3: TGCGCCAGCAGCCATAGGACAGGCTCCTCTGGGGCCAACGTCCTGACTTTC. It is translated as CASSHRTGSSGANVLTF.

This clonotype has only a few counts. This chain links TRBV5-1 with TRBJ2-1; D may be TRBD1 or TRBD2 (5 bases each). The CDR3 has 15 residues. Germline V gene data show CDR1 as SGHRS and CDR2 as YFSETQ. V lost 6 bases and J lost 5, with 18 bases in between. The CDR3 nucleotides read TGCGCCAGCATCCGGGACCCCGGTAGTGACAATGAGCAGTTCTTC. Translated: CASIRDPGSDNEQFF.

This clonotype was detected ten times or more. V gene TRBV20-1 combines with J gene TRBJ1-1, with 7 bases aligning to TRBD1. The V gene end was trimmed by 5 bases and the J gene end by 1 base; junction bases not matched to a gene: 4. CDR3 length: 13 residues. CDR1 DFQATT and CDR2 SNEGSKA come from the germline V gene (reference sequence). The CDR3, as DNA: TGCAGTGCTCAACAGGGGCGGAACACTGAAGCTTTCTTT. Residues: CSAQQGRNTEAFF.

The V call is TRBV5-6, the J call TRBJ1-2, with D tentatively TRBD1 (5 bases). The germline V gene has CDR1 SGHDT and CDR2 YYEEEE. Trimming removed 0 bases from V and 8 bases from J, with 14 bases in between. The CDR3 extends over 14 amino acids. The CDR3, as DNA: TGTGCCAGCAGCTTGGGCCAGGGATTTTGGGGCTACACCTTC. It specifies CASSLGQGFWGYTF.

The chain combines TRBV6-1 with TRBJ1-2; 9 bases fit TRBD1. Germline V lookup: CDR1 MNHNS, CDR2 SASEGT. Germline trimming cut 6 bases from V and 4 bases from J; bases unmatched to any gene: 3. CDR3 size: 13 residues. CDR3 DNA sequence: TGTGCCAGCAGCCTGGACAGGGGCTATGGCTACACCTTC. Protein: CASSLDRGYGYTF.

This clonotype occurred many times. V is TRBV20-1 and J is TRBJ2-7; TRBD1 matches 10 bases. This CDR3 has 17 amino acids. Germline-derived CDR1 and CDR2 are DFQATT and SNEGSKA (reference sequence). J lost 2 bases, V lost 3 bases, and 13 bases had no gene match. The CDR3 here is CSARVIRGGQGAYEQYF. CDR3 DNA sequence: TGCAGTGCTAGGGTCATAAGGGGCGGACAGGGGGCCTACGAGCAGTACTTC.

The genes are TRBV10-3 and TRBJ1-2; 8 nucleotides match TRBD1. After removal of 2 bases from V and 7 bases from J, the junction contained 6 bases not matched to a gene. The CDR3 totals 14 residues. Per the germline V gene, CDR1 is ENHRY and CDR2 is SYGVKD. The CDR3, as DNA: TGTGCCATCAGTGAGCAGGACAGGGTCGGTGGCTACACCTTC. This codes for CAISEQDRVGGYTF.

The rearrangement joins TRBV3-1 to TRBJ2-3; 7 nucleotides match TRBD2. CDR1 and CDR2 (germline): LGHDT, YNNKEL (reference sequence). The junction had 4 bases not matched to a gene; V was cut back by 4 bases and J by 3 bases. The CDR3 has 14 residues. CDR3 in amino acids: CASSPLGRTDTQYF. The CDR3 coding sequence is TGTGCCAGCAGCCCCCTCGGGAGGACAGATACGCAGTATTTT.

This chain links TRBV20-1 with TRBJ2-1; D gene uncertain. Trimming removed 2 bases at V and 4 bases at J, with 18 bases between. This CDR3 has 16 amino acids. The germline V gene encodes CDR1 DFQATT and CDR2 SNEGSKA (reference sequence). The CDR3 reads CSARNSGIRAYNEQFF. In nucleotides, the CDR3 is TGCAGTGCTAGAAATTCCGGAATTCGGGCTTACAATGAGCAGTTCTTC.

This clonotype has at least ten counts. The gene calls are TRBV11-2 and TRBJ2-3, with 15 bases fitting TRBD2. V lost 5 bases, J lost 2 bases, and 5 bases stayed unmatched. CDR1 SGHAT and CDR2 FQNNGV come from the germline V gene. CDR3 length: 17 residues. In nucleotides, the CDR3 is TGTGCCAGCAGCCTCGGGACTAGCGGGAGGTTCACAGATACGCAGTATTTT. This translates into CASSLGTSGRFTDTQYF.